These 26 T cell receptor beta chains originate from one sample sequenced in a study of OX40 agonist ivuxolimab in advanced cancers. Clones were sequenced by immunoSEQ multiplex PCR, and TCRdb holds only the in-frame ones, with some missing. Altogether about 110,000 clones are present, around 93% being singletons, with the ten largest covering about 1.2%. Source: CD4+ or CD8+ T cells sorted from blood, taken in a trial of the OX40 agonist ivuxolimab. All receptors derive from an adult with an advanced solid tumor such as melanoma, head and neck, liver or kidney cancer.

The chain uses TRBV27 and TRBJ2-2; 15 bases align to TRBD2. CDR3 length: 17 residues. Germline assignment: CDR1 MNHEY and CDR2 SMNVEV (reference sequence). With 5 bases clipped from V and 6 bases from J, the junction kept 7 bases outside the gene matches. CDR3 in amino acids: CASSKGLAGGYAGELFF. The CDR3 coding sequence is TGTGCCAGCAGTAAGGGACTAGCGGGAGGATACGCCGGGGAGCTGTTTTTT.

The chain has TRBV19 and TRBJ1-5; D is perhaps TRBD1 (5 bases). CDR1 and CDR2 (germline): LNHDA, SQIVND (reference sequence). The V and J ends lost 5 bases and 3 bases respectively, with 11 bases between them. CDR3 length: 14 residues. CDR3 residues: CASSPGFDNQPQHF. CDR3 sequence (DNA): TGTGCCAGTAGTCCAGGGTTTGACAATCAGCCCCAGCATTTT.

The chain links TRBV18 to TRBJ2-1; a weak D match, TRBD2 (5 bases). In germline, CDR1 is KGHSH, CDR2 LQKENI. V gave up 3 bases and J gave up 4 bases, with 7 bases separating them. The CDR3 is 13 residues long. CDR3 coding DNA: TGTGCCAGCTCACCTGGGAGATACAATGAGCAGTTCTTC. Amino acid sequence: CASSPGRYNEQFF.

The chain combines TRBV7-9 with TRBJ1-5; maybe TRBD1 (5 bases). The CDR3 extends over 15 amino acids. Germline loops: CDR1 SEHNR, CDR2 FQNEAQ (reference sequence). V shed 4 bases and J shed 4 bases, with 14 bases lying between them. CDR3 nucleotide sequence: TGTGCCAGCAGCTCCAGGGACGGAGGGAATCAGCCCCAGCATTTT. Protein product: CASSSRDGGNQPQHF.

This chain links TRBV11-2 with TRBJ1-5, with TRBD1 as a possible D gene (5 bases). V lost 1 base to trimming and J lost 11 bases, with 12 bases between them. Germline V gives CDR1 SGHAT, CDR2 FQNNGV. The CDR3 length is 13 residues. CDR3: CASSLVRDATQHF. The CDR3 DNA sequence: TGTGCCAGCAGCTTAGTCCGGGACGCAACCCAGCATTTT.

The genes are TRBV6-6 and TRBJ1-5, with D uncertain. CDR1 and CDR2 (germline): MNHNY, SVGAGI (reference sequence). Trimming took 6 bases from V and 5 from J, leaving 14 bases between them. There are 14 residues in the CDR3. The CDR3 DNA is TGTGCCAGCAGCCGACGGTGGGGAGATCAGCCCCAGCATTTT. Its translation: CASSRRWGDQPQHF.

The V call is TRBV6-6, the J call TRBJ2-7, with unresolved D. The CDR3 is 14 amino acids. CDR1 is MNHNY and CDR2 is SVGAGI in the germline V gene (reference sequence). V lost 0 bases to trimming and J lost 4 bases, with 10 bases between them. The CDR3 sequence is CASSYSPGAYEQYF. CDR3 sequence (DNA): TGTGCCAGCAGTTACTCCCCCGGCGCTTACGAGCAGTACTTC.

The chain uses TRBV9 and TRBJ2-7, with a possible D match to TRBD2 (6 bases). V lost 4 bases, J lost 4 bases, and 12 bases lay in between. This CDR3 has 13 amino acids. Looked up from germline, CDR1 is SGDLS and CDR2 is YYNGEE. The CDR3 DNA is TGTGCCAGCAGCACCGGGACTCAGTACGAGCAGTACTTC. Protein: CASSTGTQYEQYF. Drawing the rest from reference TRBV9 and TRBJ2-7, the complete variable domain is DSGVTQTPKHLITATGQRVTLRCSPRSGDLSVYWYQQSLDQGLQFLIQYYNGEERAKGNILERFSAQQFPDLHSELNLSSLELGDSALYFCASSTGTQYEQYFGPGTRLTVT.

The chain employs TRBV11-2 and TRBJ2-7, with 9 bases that match TRBD2. This CDR3 comprises 17 residues. J was trimmed by 4 bases and V by 0 bases; bases with no gene match: 10. CDR1 is SGHAT, CDR2 FQNNGV, per germline. The CDR3 DNA reads TGTGCCAGCAGCTTAGACCTTAGCGGGAGATCTGGGTACGAGCAGTACTTC. Translation: CASSLDLSGRSGYEQYF.

This clone was counted only a few times. The chain links TRBV7-3 to TRBJ2-2; D is perhaps TRBD2 (5 bases). Germline-derived CDR1 and CDR2 are SGHTA and FQGTGA. The CDR3 spans 17 residues. V dropped 5 bases and J dropped 4 bases, with 20 bases sitting between them. The CDR3 DNA is TGTGCCAGCAGCCCAGGCAGACTTCATGAGGGCACCGGGGAGCTGTTTTTT. Amino acid sequence: CASSPGRLHEGTGELFF.

The chain employs TRBV5-6 and TRBJ2-7; possible D gene TRBD1, 5 bases. The CDR3 contains 12 residues. Germline-derived CDR1 and CDR2 are SGHDT and YYEEEE. The germline V and J ends were trimmed by 5 bases and 4 bases, with 10 bases remaining between them. Here the CDR3 reads CASSRDSYEQYF. In DNA, the CDR3 is TGTGCCAGCAGTCGCGACAGTTACGAGCAGTACTTC. Together with reference TRBV5-6 and TRBJ2-7, the CDR3 gives the full variable domain: DAGVTQSPTHLIKTRGQQVTLRCSPKSGHDTVSWYQQALGQGPQFIFQYYEEEERQRGNFPDRFSGHQFPNYSSELNVNALLLGDSALYLCASSRDSYEQYFGPGTRLTVT.

The V and J genes are TRBV7-2 and TRBJ1-1, with D maybe TRBD1 (6 bases). The CDR3 sequence is 15 residues long. Germline assignment: CDR1 SGHTA and CDR2 FQGNSA. The V gene lost 5 bases and the J gene lost 7 bases, with 20 bases spanning the gap. The CDR3 region has the DNA TGTGCCAGCAGCCCCCAATGGGGGGGCTTGGATGAAGCTTTCTTT. It yields the protein CASSPQWGGLDEAFF.

V and J are TRBV5-4 and TRBJ1-3; D call uncertain. The CDR3 totals 15 residues. V lost 4 bases, J lost 0 bases, and 11 bases lay in between. Germline assignment: CDR1 SGHNT and CDR2 YYREEE (reference sequence). This CDR3 reads CASSQDYSSGNTIYF. CDR3 sequence (DNA): TGTGCCAGCAGCCAAGACTATTCCTCTGGAAACACCATATATTTT.

The V call is TRBV7-9, the J call TRBJ2-5, with D hard to call. The CDR3 extends over 11 amino acids. CDR1 and CDR2 (germline): SEHNR, FQNEAQ (reference sequence). V was clipped by 4 bases and J by 0 bases, with 0 bases between them. As DNA, the CDR3 is TGTGCCAGCAGCTACCAAGAGACCCAGTACTTC. Protein sequence: CASSYQETQYF.

This clone was found once. The chain recombines TRBV27 with TRBJ1-1; D perhaps matches TRBD1 (6 bases). Trimming removed 5 bases at V and 0 bases at J, with 7 bases between. CDR3 length equals 13 residues. The germline gives CDR1 MNHEY, CDR2 SMNVEV (reference sequence). CDR3 in amino acids: CASSQGLNTEAFF. For the CDR3, the DNA is TGTGCCAGCAGTCAGGGGTTGAACACTGAAGCTTTCTTT.

This chain links TRBV9 with TRBJ2-2, with a tentative D call TRBD2 (5 bases). Trimming shortened V by 2 bases and J by 7 bases, and 15 bases separated the two germline ends. The CDR3 runs 15 residues. CDR1 SGDLS and CDR2 YYNGEE come from the germline V gene. In DNA, the CDR3 is TGTGCCAGCAGCGTCGATTGGGGAGTGAACGGGGAGCTGTTTTTT. Protein product: CASSVDWGVNGELFF.

The chain links TRBV11-3 to TRBJ2-1, with D perhaps assigned TRBD1 or TRBD2 (6 bases each). The CDR3 is 17 amino acids. V was pared by 3 bases and J by 2 bases, with 17 bases between. Per the germline V gene, CDR1 is SGHNT and CDR2 is YENEEA. The CDR3 nucleotides read TGTGCCAGCAGCTTCCCTCCCGCGGGGACAACCTACAATGAGCAGTTCTTC. Amino acid sequence: CASSFPPAGTTYNEQFF.

The V gene is TRBV7-2, the J gene TRBJ2-7; TRBD2 aligns across 7 bases. The CDR3 length is 16 residues. Trimming took 4 bases from V and 6 from J; bases not matched to a gene: 15. Germline V CDR1 and CDR2: SGHTA, FQGNSA. Here the CDR3 DNA reads TGTGCCAGCAGCTCCGGGACGGGACTACTCGGAGGCGAGCAGTACTTC. Its translation is CASSSGTGLLGGEQYF.

V usage is TRBV5-4 and J usage is TRBJ2-5, with 7 bases identical to TRBD1. The closer fit of TRBJ2-7 to the DNA end suggests the J call may be wrong. The CDR3 consists of 14 residues. CDR1 is SGHNT and CDR2 is YYREEE in the germline V gene (reference sequence). The CDR3, as DNA: TGTGCCAGCAGCTCGCCCATGCAGGGGGACGAGCAGTACTTC. As protein: CASSSPMQGDEQYF.

The V and J genes are TRBV6-5 and TRBJ1-5, with D uncertain. The CDR3 consists of 10 residues. Looked up from germline, CDR1 is MNHEY and CDR2 is SVGAGI. Trimming shortened V by 11 bases and J by 5 bases, and 7 bases separated the two germline ends. The chain's CDR3 is CAAGDQPQHF. Written as DNA, the CDR3 is TGTGCCGCTGGGGATCAGCCCCAGCATTTT.

This chain connects TRBV9 to TRBJ2-7, with 8 bases aligning to TRBD1. The V gene's germline CDR1 is SGDLS and CDR2 YYNGEE. The CDR3 covers 15 residues. V was clipped by 4 bases and J by 5 bases; unmatched bases: 11. The CDR3 DNA is TGTGCCAGCAGCCTCCGGGACAGGACCCGGGACGAGCAGTACTTC. Translated, it gives CASSLRDRTRDEQYF.

The rearrangement uses TRBV6-5 and TRBJ2-5; 7 nucleotides align to TRBD1. Germline V gene data show CDR1 as MNHEY and CDR2 as SVGAGI. This CDR3 spans 16 amino acids. The V gene end was trimmed by 3 bases and the J gene end by 3 bases; junction bases not matched to a gene: 10. CDR3 region: CASSYWAPQGEETQYF. The DNA for the CDR3 is TGTGCCAGCAGTTATTGGGCTCCCCAGGGGGAAGAGACCCAGTACTTC.

This clone is a singleton in its sample. V and J are TRBV28 and TRBJ1-4; 12 bases fit TRBD1. The CDR3 is 16 amino acids. The germline gives CDR1 MDHEN, CDR2 SYDVKM. V was pared by 5 bases and J by 8 bases, with 9 bases of the junction left unmatched. The CDR3 is CASSTTGTGGYEKLFF. DNA of the CDR3: TGTGCCAGCAGTACCACCGGGACAGGGGGCTACGAAAAACTGTTTTTT. The full variable domain, with the rest looked up from reference TRBV28 and TRBJ1-4, is DVKVTQSSRYLVKRTGEKVFLECVQDMDHENMFWYRQDPGLGLRLIYFSYDVKMKEKGDIPEGYSVSREKKERFSLILESASTNQTSMYLCASSTTGTGGYEKLFFGSGTQLSVL.

The chain combines TRBV25-1 with TRBJ1-1; 8 nucleotides match TRBD1. There are 13 residues in the CDR3. Trimming removed 6 bases from V and 4 bases from J; junction bases left unmatched: 4. From germline, CDR1 is MGHDK and CDR2 SYGVNS. This CDR3 reads CASSGGQGTEAFF. As DNA, the CDR3 is TGTGCCAGCAGCGGCGGACAGGGCACTGAAGCTTTCTTT.

The CDR3 protein is CASTHKAAGPGQFF. The CDR3 nucleotides read TGTGCCAGCACTCACAAGGCGGCGGGCCCCGGGCAGTTCTTC. This chain uses TRBV28 with TRBJ2-1; perhaps TRBD2 as D (5 bases). V dropped 7 bases and J dropped 12 bases, with 22 bases sitting between them. This CDR3 has 14 amino acids. CDR1 is MDHEN, CDR2 SYDVKM, per germline.

This chain links TRBV4-1 with TRBJ1-5; D uncertain. This CDR3 has 15 residues. Trimming pared 4 bases from V and 0 bases from J, leaving 10 bases between. CDR1 and CDR2 from the germline V gene are MGHRA and YSYEKL. The CDR3 sequence: CASSRAASSNQPQHF. The CDR3 region has the DNA TGCGCCAGCAGCCGGGCGGCCTCTAGCAATCAGCCCCAGCATTTT.